The T cell receptor beta chain under discussion was sequenced for a study of cytomegalovirus exposure and HLA in healthy donors. Study in general: There were some 81 million unique TCRs (from HLA-typed donors) in an early data release.

Donors likely had unrecorded immune exposures despite being nominally healthy when sampled. The PCR contained 60 Vbeta and 13 Jbeta primers. Per the authors' pipeline: As a later analysis found, there were approximately 80 million unique TCR beta chains, of which some 10 million were shared. Libraries were prepared by immunoSEQ multiplex PCR; TCRdb keeps only in-frame clonotypes and omits some of them. Clone size and V and J calls were adopted from that table, with D and trimming inferred from the DNA. There are 85,000 or so clones in the sample, with 1% to 1.4% held by the top ten. Findings and caveats of the study: Solely CMV serostatus was available to characterize immune exposure.

This CDR3 is 16 amino acids long. The junction had 4 bases not matched to a gene; V was cut back by 0 bases and J by 4 bases. Germline CDR1 is SGHNT and CDR2 is YYREEE (reference sequence). On this clone itself: The antigen is not known.

This receptor was identified in a woman in her thirties in good health and CMV-seronegative. The chain couples TRBV5-4 to TRBJ2-1; 10 nucleotides line up with TRBD1. Sequencing used PBMCs. Here the CDR3 reads CASSLVGDRGYNEQFF. The CDR3 region has the DNA TGTGCCAGCAGCTTGGTGGGGGACAGGGGTTACAATGAGCAGTTCTTC.